These T cell receptor beta chains were read from a single sample in a study of OX40 agonist ivuxolimab in advanced cancers. Produced via immunoSEQ multiplex PCR; TCRdb's table is partial and in-frame only. The top ten hold 1% of the sample, which has some 150,000 clones, approximately 94% seen once. The sequencing here drew on CD4+ or CD8+ T cells sorted from blood, taken in a trial of the OX40 agonist ivuxolimab. The receptors derive from an adult with an advanced solid tumor such as melanoma, head and neck, liver or kidney cancer. Each CDR3 is given with its conserved first and last residue. Fields, in order: clone size, J gene, D gene, V gene, CDR3 protein, CDR3 DNA. The D gene is left open where the match is weak. Rows give clone size only sometimes, using once, few, many, or a class for an expanded clone.

clone size: .; J gene: TRBJ1-1; D gene: .; V gene: TRBV7-2; CDR3 protein: CASSLQGDTEAFF; CDR3 DNA: TGTGCCAGCAGCTTGCAGGGCGACACTGAAGCTTTCTTT
clone size: .; J gene: TRBJ1-1; D gene: .; V gene: TRBV7-3; CDR3 protein: CASSLGGPKAFF; CDR3 DNA: TGTGCCAGCAGCTTGGGGGGCCCCAAAGCTTTCTTT
clone size: .; J gene: TRBJ2-3; D gene: .; V gene: TRBV10-2; CDR3 protein: CASKNREGTDTQYF; CDR3 DNA: TGCGCCAGCAAGAACAGGGAGGGCACAGATACGCAGTATTTT
clone size: .; J gene: TRBJ2-1; D gene: .; V gene: TRBV28; CDR3 protein: CASSLSRAQFF; CDR3 DNA: TGTGCCAGCAGTTTAAGTCGTGCTCAGTTCTTC
clone size: .; J gene: TRBJ1-6; D gene: TRBD1; V gene: TRBV4-3; CDR3 protein: CASSQEWDSTNSPLHF; CDR3 DNA: TGCGCCAGCAGCCAAGAGTGGGACAGCACAAATTCACCCCTCCACTTT
clone size: .; J gene: TRBJ2-7; D gene: TRBD2; V gene: TRBV6-5; CDR3 protein: CASSYGGGDLPYEQYF; CDR3 DNA: TGTGCCAGCAGTTACGGTGGGGGGGACCTCCCCTACGAGCAGTACTTC
clone size: .; J gene: TRBJ2-3; D gene: .; V gene: TRBV19; CDR3 protein: CASSIDVRGAVRSTQYF; CDR3 DNA: TGTGCCAGTAGTATAGATGTGAGGGGGGCGGTTCGAAGTACGCAGTATTTT
clone size: .; J gene: TRBJ1-2; D gene: .; V gene: TRBV27; CDR3 protein: CASSPRQVSSNYGYTF; CDR3 DNA: TGTGCCAGCAGTCCAAGACAGGTATCTTCCAACTATGGCTACACCTTC
clone size: .; J gene: TRBJ1-5; D gene: .; V gene: TRBV5-6; CDR3 protein: CASSHGSRHF; CDR3 DNA: TGTGCCAGCAGCCACGGGTCCCGGCATTTT
clone size: .; J gene: TRBJ1-2; D gene: TRBD1; V gene: TRBV15; CDR3 protein: CATSRERSGVTGEGGYTF; CDR3 DNA: TGTGCCACCAGCAGAGAACGGAGCGGGGTTACAGGGGAGGGTGGCTACACCTTC
clone size: .; J gene: TRBJ2-1; D gene: .; V gene: TRBV10-3; CDR3 protein: CAISRGMDEQFF; CDR3 DNA: TGTGCCATCAGCAGAGGGATGGATGAGCAGTTCTTC
clone size: .; J gene: TRBJ2-7; D gene: TRBD2; V gene: TRBV7-3; CDR3 protein: CASSLAAGPGLAGGEQYF; CDR3 DNA: TGTGCCAGCAGCTTAGCGGCGGGTCCGGGACTAGCGGGAGGGGAGCAGTACTTC
clone size: .; J gene: TRBJ2-7; D gene: .; V gene: TRBV5-4; CDR3 protein: CASSLGPVGYEQYF; CDR3 DNA: TGTGCCAGCAGCTTGGGGCCAGTGGGCTACGAGCAGTACTTC
clone size: .; J gene: TRBJ2-7; D gene: TRBD2; V gene: TRBV7-2; CDR3 protein: CASSVSGRATPEQYF; CDR3 DNA: TGTGCCAGCAGCGTCAGCGGGAGGGCCACCCCCGAGCAGTACTTC
clone size: .; J gene: TRBJ2-2; D gene: .; V gene: TRBV7-2; CDR3 protein: CASSSRGSGTGELFF; CDR3 DNA: TGTGCCAGCAGCAGCCGAGGAAGCGGCACCGGGGAGCTGTTTTTT
clone size: .; J gene: TRBJ2-1; D gene: .; V gene: TRBV6-5; CDR3 protein: CASSRYGTGYNEQFF; CDR3 DNA: TGTGCCAGCAGTAGGTATGGAACAGGGTACAATGAGCAGTTCTTC
clone size: .; J gene: TRBJ1-2; D gene: .; V gene: TRBV6-6; CDR3 protein: CASRPRGVLIYGYTF; CDR3 DNA: TGTGCCAGCAGACCCCGGGGGGTTCTTATCTATGGCTACACCTTC
clone size: .; J gene: TRBJ1-5; D gene: TRBD1; V gene: TRBV7-9; CDR3 protein: CASSGQGRDQPQHF; CDR3 DNA: TGTGCCAGCAGCGGACAGGGACGGGATCAGCCCCAGCATTTT
clone size: once; J gene: TRBJ2-6; D gene: .; V gene: TRBV9; CDR3 protein: CASSVGLVLSGANVLTF; CDR3 DNA: TGTGCCAGCAGCGTAGGCCTCGTCCTCTCTGGGGCCAACGTCCTGACTTTC
clone size: .; J gene: TRBJ1-1; D gene: .; V gene: TRBV7-6; CDR3 protein: CASSRGWVEAFF; CDR3 DNA: TGTGCCAGCAGCCGAGGCTGGGTTGAAGCTTTCTTT
clone size: once; J gene: TRBJ1-2; D gene: .; V gene: TRBV4-1; CDR3 protein: CASSQDRGVRGYTF; CDR3 DNA: TGCGCCAGCAGCCAAGATCGGGGGGTCCGGGGCTACACCTTC
clone size: .; J gene: TRBJ2-3; D gene: .; V gene: TRBV27; CDR3 protein: CASSLRDGLTDTQYF; CDR3 DNA: TGTGCCAGCAGTTTACGGGACGGTCTCACAGATACGCAGTATTTT
clone size: .; J gene: TRBJ2-7; D gene: .; V gene: TRBV5-1; CDR3 protein: CASSPQGLSSVYEQYF; CDR3 DNA: TGCGCCAGCAGCCCCCAGGGCCTATCCTCCGTCTACGAGCAGTACTTC
clone size: .; J gene: TRBJ2-5; D gene: .; V gene: TRBV7-2; CDR3 protein: CASSLSFQETQYF; CDR3 DNA: TGTGCCAGCAGCTTATCGTTCCAAGAGACCCAGTACTTC
clone size: .; J gene: TRBJ1-1; D gene: .; V gene: TRBV5-5; CDR3 protein: CASSPAVAVTFF; CDR3 DNA: TGTGCCAGCAGCCCCGCCGTCGCGGTTACTTTCTTT
clone size: .; J gene: TRBJ2-3; D gene: TRBD2; V gene: TRBV4-1; CDR3 protein: CASSQDGIAGTDTQYF; CDR3 DNA: TGCGCCAGCAGCCAAGATGGCATAGCGGGGACAGATACGCAGTATTTT
clone size: .; J gene: TRBJ2-1; D gene: TRBD1; V gene: TRBV5-5; CDR3 protein: CASSLARGRGLRGYNEQFF; CDR3 DNA: TGTGCCAGCAGCCTAGCGAGGGGCAGGGGGCTTAGGGGCTACAATGAGCAGTTCTTC
clone size: .; J gene: TRBJ1-1; D gene: TRBD1; V gene: TRBV15; CDR3 protein: CATSRELLTGGTEAFF; CDR3 DNA: TGTGCCACCAGCAGAGAACTCCTCACAGGGGGGACTGAAGCTTTCTTT
clone size: .; J gene: TRBJ2-5; D gene: .; V gene: TRBV7-2; CDR3 protein: CASSLASGWGTQYF; CDR3 DNA: TGTGCCAGCAGCTTAGCGTCGGGTTGGGGGACCCAGTACTTC
clone size: .; J gene: TRBJ2-7; D gene: .; V gene: TRBV6-5; CDR3 protein: CASSYGGAVYEQYF; CDR3 DNA: TGTGCCAGCAGTTACGGGGGGGCGGTCTACGAGCAGTACTTC
clone size: .; J gene: TRBJ1-2; D gene: .; V gene: TRBV7-9; CDR3 protein: CASSLEGERGYTF; CDR3 DNA: TGTGCCAGCAGCTTAGAGGGGGAGAGGGGCTACACCTTC
clone size: once; J gene: TRBJ2-3; D gene: TRBD2; V gene: TRBV5-1; CDR3 protein: CASSLAASGTSTDTQYF; CDR3 DNA: TGCGCCAGCAGCTTGGCGGCTAGCGGGACTAGCACAGATACGCAGTATTTT
clone size: .; J gene: TRBJ1-6; D gene: .; V gene: TRBV28; CDR3 protein: CASSSPGPRTRDSPLHF; CDR3 DNA: TGTGCCAGCAGTTCCCCCGGCCCCCGGACACGGGATTCACCCCTCCACTTT
clone size: .; J gene: TRBJ2-7; D gene: TRBD1; V gene: TRBV18; CDR3 protein: CASSPIPFRDSKGEQYF; CDR3 DNA: TGTGCCAGCTCACCGATCCCCTTCCGGGACAGTAAAGGCGAGCAGTACTTC
clone size: .; J gene: TRBJ1-2; D gene: .; V gene: TRBV6-6; CDR3 protein: CASRYPQGRNYGYTF; CDR3 DNA: TGTGCCAGCAGGTATCCTCAGGGGCGAAACTATGGCTACACCTTC
clone size: .; J gene: TRBJ1-3; D gene: TRBD1; V gene: TRBV5-1; CDR3 protein: CASSLGAGGSSGNTIYF; CDR3 DNA: TGCGCCAGCAGCTTGGGGGCAGGGGGAAGCTCTGGAAACACCATATATTTT
clone size: .; J gene: TRBJ2-7; D gene: TRBD2; V gene: TRBV11-2; CDR3 protein: CASSLAPGLSGEQYF; CDR3 DNA: TGTGCCAGCAGCTTAGCCCCGGGACTAAGCGGTGAGCAGTACTTC
clone size: .; J gene: TRBJ2-1; D gene: TRBD2; V gene: TRBV5-1; CDR3 protein: CASSNPGLAGDEQFF; CDR3 DNA: TGCGCCAGCAGCAATCCGGGACTAGCGGGGGACGAGCAGTTCTTC